One and the same sample provided the 20 T cell receptor beta chains below, sequenced in a study of T cells in Graves' hyperthyroidism and ophthalmopathy. Amplified TCR beta CDR3 regions derived from RNA transcripts. During a first-round RT-PCR of the TCR CDR3, the HTBI primer set was used. In TCRdb, the multiplex PCR reads were re-called with MiXCR into one record per CDR3 protein. The table has about 560,000 distinct CDR3 sequences, 16% seen once. The sequencing sample was made of blood. These receptors were obtained from a woman aged 18-29 years with Graves' hyperthyroidism.

This clonotype was recorded many times. The V gene is TRBV27, the J gene TRBJ1-4; maybe TRBD1 (6 bases). The V gene lost 4 bases and the J gene lost 8 bases, with 11 bases spanning the gap. CDR1 is MNHEY and CDR2 is SMNVEV in the germline V gene (reference sequence). The length of the CDR3 is 13 residues. CDR3: CASSWGAREKLFF. In nucleotides, the CDR3 is TGTGCCAGCAGTTGGGGGGCGCGCGAAAAACTGTTTTTT.

This clonotype has ten or more counts. The genes are TRBV5-8 and TRBJ1-1; perhaps TRBD1 as D (5 bases). Trimming took 2 bases from V and 8 from J, leaving 19 bases between them. Looked up from germline, CDR1 is SGHTS and CDR2 is YDEGEE. The CDR3 is made up of 15 amino acids. CDR3 sequence reads: CASSFPGAPPDEAFF. As DNA, the CDR3 is TGTGCCAGCAGCTTTCCCGGGGCCCCCCCCGACGAAGCTTTCTTT.

This clonotype was seen more than once but under ten times. The chain joins TRBV9 to TRBJ1-2; no clear D. V was cut by 3 bases and J by 4 bases, with 10 bases left in between. This CDR3 is 13 amino acids long. Germline assignment: CDR1 SGDLS and CDR2 YYNGEE. The CDR3 spells CASSEPGSYGYTF. CDR3 coding DNA: TGTGCCAGCAGCGAACCGGGGTCCTATGGCTACACCTTC.

This clonotype was recorded a few times. The chain combines TRBV6-5 with TRBJ2-1, with 11 nucleotides matching TRBD2. V trimming: 2 bases; J trimming: 2 bases; junction bases outside the gene matches: 11. Germline loops: CDR1 MNHEY, CDR2 SVGAGI. The CDR3 extends over 19 amino acids. The CDR3 DNA follows: TGTGCCAGCAGTTACCCAACTAGCGGGAGTTTGAACCCCTACAATGAGCAGTTCTTC. Its protein is CASSYPTSGSLNPYNEQFF.

This clonotype showed up just a few times. The chain carries TRBV3-1 and TRBJ2-5, with D hard to call. Germline lookup yields CDR1 LGHDT and CDR2 YNNKEL (reference sequence). The CDR3 extends over 15 amino acids. V gave up 4 bases and J gave up 1 base, with 13 bases separating them. CDR3 nucleotides: TGTGCCAGCAGCCGATGGGCCCCCAGCCAAGAGACCCAGTACTTC. This gives the protein CASSRWAPSQETQYF.

This clonotype was counted ten times or more. CDR3 coding DNA: TGTGCCAGCAGCGCGGGGGTAGAGCAGTACTTC. Encoded protein: CASSAGVEQYF. The chain employs TRBV2 and TRBJ2-7; 7 nucleotides match TRBD2. Losses at the gene ends were 6 bases for V and 7 bases for J; bases not matched to a gene: 3. Germline V gene data show CDR1 as SNHLY and CDR2 as FYNNEI. The CDR3 contains 11 residues.

There are many counts of this clonotype. The chain joins TRBV20-1 to TRBJ2-6; D is ambiguous. Trimming removed 2 bases from V and 3 bases from J, with 11 bases in between. The length of the CDR3 is 15 residues. Germline V gene sequence: CDR1 DFQATT, CDR2 SNEGSKA (reference sequence). CDR3 nucleotide sequence: TGCAGTGCTAGAAGGCCGAAGATTGGGGCCAACGTCCTGACTTTC. It yields the protein CSARRPKIGANVLTF.

Only a few counts were recorded for this clonotype. The gene calls are TRBV19 and TRBJ1-2, with 11 bases lining up with TRBD1. The CDR3 contains 15 residues. Trimming at V came to 2 bases and at J to 3 bases, leaving 2 bases not matched to a gene. Germline CDR1 and CDR2: LNHDA and SQIVND (reference sequence). The CDR3 DNA follows: TGTGCCAGTAGTATACTGGGACAGGGGGACTATGGCTACACCTTC. Its protein is CASSILGQGDYGYTF.

This clonotype was seen repeatedly, ten times or more. The genes are TRBV20-1 and TRBJ2-7, with D possibly being TRBD2 (6 bases). This CDR3 spans 13 amino acids. Germline CDR1 and CDR2: DFQATT and SNEGSKA (reference sequence). V was pared by 6 bases and J by 0 bases, with 12 bases between. CDR3 in amino acids: CSAGGEDSYEQYF. The CDR3 DNA sequence: TGCAGTGCCGGCGGGGAGGACTCCTACGAGCAGTACTTC.

This clonotype was found many times. This chain uses TRBV6-6 with TRBJ2-3, with TRBD1 matching 9 bases. V lost 2 bases and J lost 6; bases outside the gene matches: 18. The CDR3 runs to 19 residues. The germline CDR1 and CDR2 sequences are MNHNY and SVGAGI (reference sequence). CDR3 loop: CASSYTPMLRQGGSDTQYF. The DNA of the CDR3 is TGTGCCAGCAGTTACACCCCAATGCTGAGACAGGGGGGATCGGATACGCAGTATTTT.

This clonotype showed up many times. The V gene is TRBV7-9, the J gene TRBJ2-7, with D perhaps given as TRBD1 or TRBD2 (5 bases each). CDR3 length: 16 amino acids. CDR1 and CDR2 from the germline V gene are SEHNR and FQNEAQ (reference sequence). The germline V and J ends were trimmed by 7 bases and 0 bases, with 19 bases remaining between them. The CDR3 DNA sequence: TGTGCCAGCACTAAAAGGTCGGGACCTCACTCCTACGAGCAGTACTTC. Translating it yields CASTKRSGPHSYEQYF.

In this sample, this clonotype turned up many times. This chain joins TRBV12-3 or TRBV12-4 and TRBJ2-7, with 7 bases identical to TRBD1. The CDR3 length is 14 residues. The V gene end was trimmed by 7 bases and the J gene end by 2 bases; junction bases not matched to a gene: 8. The CDR3 here is CASTPRDRAYEQYF. Written as DNA, the CDR3 is TGTGCCAGCACCCCTAGAGACAGGGCCTACGAGCAGTACTTC.

The rearrangement links TRBV6-1 to TRBJ1-2, with D perhaps TRBD1 (5 bases). This CDR3 has 14 amino acids. Germline V gene lookup returns CDR1 MNHNS and CDR2 SASEGT. With 2 bases removed from V and 5 bases from J, the gap between germline ends came to 12 bases. The CDR3 DNA reads as TGTGCCAGCAGTGAAATTGCAGGGAGTTATGGCTACACCTTC. It specifies CASSEIAGSYGYTF.

The sample holds many counts of this clonotype. The chain couples TRBV11-2 to TRBJ2-7; possible D gene TRBD1, 6 bases. Germline V CDR1 and CDR2: SGHAT, FQNNGV. The CDR3 extends over 14 amino acids. The V and J ends lost 4 bases and 7 bases respectively, with 17 bases between them. CDR3 amino acids: CASSSGQFHMEQYF. The CDR3 region has the DNA TGTGCCAGCAGCTCCGGACAGTTTCACATGGAGCAGTACTTC.

The chain employs TRBV4-2 and TRBJ2-7; 8 bases align to TRBD1. This CDR3 has 18 amino acids. Germline V lookup: CDR1 LGHNA, CDR2 YNFKEQ. J was trimmed by 0 bases and V by 4 bases; bases with no gene match: 14. The DNA of the CDR3 is TGTGCCAGCAGCCGGACCGGAACCGGACAGGGAAGCTCCTACGAGCAGTACTTC. Its translation is CASSRTGTGQGSSYEQYF.

This clonotype was recorded a few times. The genes are TRBV24-1 and TRBJ2-1; 8 bases line up with TRBD2. The germline V gene encodes CDR1 KGHDR and CDR2 SFDVKD. Trimming took 4 bases from V and 4 from J; bases not matched to a gene: 11. This CDR3 is 17 amino acids long. CDR3 DNA: TGTGCCACCAGTGACAGACTAGCGCCCCAGGGTTACAATGAGCAGTTCTTC. Encoded protein: CATSDRLAPQGYNEQFF.

This clonotype was recorded many times. The chain uses TRBV5-1 and TRBJ1-1; D unclear. Germline V gene data show CDR1 as SGHRS and CDR2 as YFSETQ. CDR3 length: 14 amino acids. Trimming stripped 4 bases from V and 0 bases from J, with 10 bases between. The CDR3 protein is CASSVDGMNTEAFF. CDR3 in DNA: TGCGCCAGCAGCGTGGACGGAATGAACACTGAAGCTTTCTTT.

J is TRBJ2-1 and V is TRBV6-1; 7 bases align to TRBD1. The CDR3 extends over 13 amino acids. Germline V gene sequence: CDR1 MNHNS, CDR2 SASEGT. After removal of 10 bases from V and 0 bases from J, the junction contained 3 bases not matched to a gene. The CDR3 bases are TGTGCCACCAGGGACAGCTCCTACAATGAGCAGTTCTTC. Its protein is CATRDSSYNEQFF.

In its sample, this clonotype was seen many times. V usage is TRBV5-1 and J usage is TRBJ2-3; TRBD2 aligns across 11 bases. Trimming at V came to 4 bases and at J to 1 base, leaving 14 bases not matched to a gene. The CDR3 runs to 19 residues. CDR1 and CDR2 (germline): SGHRS, YFSETQ. The chain's CDR3 is CASSVASGLAGGRTDTQYF. As DNA, the CDR3 is TGCGCCAGCAGCGTAGCCTCCGGTTTAGCGGGGGGGCGCACAGATACGCAGTATTTT. Full variable domain (missing parts from reference TRBV5-1 and TRBJ2-3): KAGVTQTPRYLIKTRGQQVTLSCSPISGHRSVSWYQQTPGQGLQFLFEYFSETQRNKGNFPGRFSGRQFSNSRSEMNVSTLELGDSALYLCASSVASGLAGGRTDTQYFGPGTRLTVL.

A few counts support this clonotype. The chain carries TRBV20-1 and TRBJ1-4; 7 positions match TRBD1. The ends lost 2 bases at V and 3 bases at J; junction bases unmatched: 3. Germline V gives CDR1 DFQATT, CDR2 SNEGSKA (reference sequence). The CDR3 has 14 amino acids. The CDR3: CSARTGEANEKLFF. In DNA, the CDR3 is TGCAGTGCTAGAACAGGGGAGGCTAATGAAAAACTGTTTTTT.